The clone carrying this TCR beta chain was observed at least ten times. The data are from a study of molecular identifiers for immune sequencing clone quantification. CDR3 length: 15 amino acids. Germline CDR1 is SGHTA and CDR2 is FQGTGA. J was trimmed by 5 bases and V by 4 bases; bases with no gene match: 2. TCRdb re-derived calls from the PCR reads in MiXCR, one entry per CDR3 protein. The sample lists over 600,000 distinct CDR3 sequences, about 20% occurring once. The receptor was isolated from a human donor in good health. Some libraries in this study had Jurkat cell RNA spiked in. The chain recombines TRBV7-3 with TRBJ2-2; 12 nucleotides line up with TRBD2. Source material: naive CD8+ T cells from blood, with Jurkat cell RNA spiked in. The subset denotes: FACS-sorted CD8+CD4-CCR7+CD45RA+ naive T cells. CDR3 bases: TGTGCCAGCAGCTCCCTAGCGGGAGGGACCGGGGAGCTGTTTTTT. Protein sequence: CASSSLAGGTGELFF.